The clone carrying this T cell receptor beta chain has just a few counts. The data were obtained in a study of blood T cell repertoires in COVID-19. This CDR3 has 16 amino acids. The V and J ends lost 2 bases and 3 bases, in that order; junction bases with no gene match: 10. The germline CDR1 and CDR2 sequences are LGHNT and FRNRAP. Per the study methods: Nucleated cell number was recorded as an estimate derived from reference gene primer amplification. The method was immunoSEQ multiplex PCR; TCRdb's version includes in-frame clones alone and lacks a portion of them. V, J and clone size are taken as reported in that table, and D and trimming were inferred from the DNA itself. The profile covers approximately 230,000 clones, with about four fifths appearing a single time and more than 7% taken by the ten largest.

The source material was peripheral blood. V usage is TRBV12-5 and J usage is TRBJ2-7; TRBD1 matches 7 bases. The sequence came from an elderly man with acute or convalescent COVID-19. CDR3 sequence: CASGLLPGQINYEQYF. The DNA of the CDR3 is TGTGCTAGTGGTTTGCTCCCGGGACAGATTAACTACGAGCAGTACTTC.